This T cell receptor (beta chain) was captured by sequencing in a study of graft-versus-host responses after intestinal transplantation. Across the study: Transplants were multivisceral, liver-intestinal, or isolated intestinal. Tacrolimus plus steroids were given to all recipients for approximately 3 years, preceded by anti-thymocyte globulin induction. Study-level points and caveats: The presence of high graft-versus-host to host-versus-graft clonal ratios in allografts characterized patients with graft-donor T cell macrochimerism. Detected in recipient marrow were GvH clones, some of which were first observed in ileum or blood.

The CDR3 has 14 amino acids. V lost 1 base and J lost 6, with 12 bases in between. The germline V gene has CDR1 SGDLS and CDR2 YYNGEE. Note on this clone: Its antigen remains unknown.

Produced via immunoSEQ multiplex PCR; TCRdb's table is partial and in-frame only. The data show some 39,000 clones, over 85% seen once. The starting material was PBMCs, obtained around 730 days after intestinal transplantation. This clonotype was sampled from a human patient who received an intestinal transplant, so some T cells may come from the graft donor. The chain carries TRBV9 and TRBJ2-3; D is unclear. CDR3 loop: CASSVRRSGDTQYF. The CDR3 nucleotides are TGTGCCAGCAGCGTAAGGCGGTCCGGGGATACGCAGTATTTT.